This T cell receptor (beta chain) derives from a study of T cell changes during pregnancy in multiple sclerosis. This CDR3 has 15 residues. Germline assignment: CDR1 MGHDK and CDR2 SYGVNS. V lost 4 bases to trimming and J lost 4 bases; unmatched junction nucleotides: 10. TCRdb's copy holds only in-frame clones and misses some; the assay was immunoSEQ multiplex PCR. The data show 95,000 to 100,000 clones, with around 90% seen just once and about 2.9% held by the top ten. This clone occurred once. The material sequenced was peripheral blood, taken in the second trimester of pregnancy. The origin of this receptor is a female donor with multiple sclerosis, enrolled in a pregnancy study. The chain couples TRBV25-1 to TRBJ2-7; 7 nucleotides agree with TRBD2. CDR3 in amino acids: CASSGGTTVGYEQYF. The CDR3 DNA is TGTGCCAGCAGTGGCGGGACTACGGTCGGTTACGAGCAGTACTTC.